The T cell receptor (beta chain) under discussion was sequenced for a study of T cells in localized non-small cell lung cancer. Study outcomes and limitations: Of the top 100 tumor clones, median around 60 were in adjacent lung, 25 to 30 among its top 100. Higher adjacent-lung clonality was associated with shorter survival.

The CDR3 loop spans 14 amino acids. V was shortened by 5 bases and J by 1 base, with 11 bases between the two germline ends. Germline V CDR1 and CDR2: LGHNA, YNFKEQ. In regard to this clone: What it binds is not known.

Sequenced by immunoSEQ multiplex PCR; TCRdb stores in-frame clones only, minus some. The top ten hold around a fifth of the sample, which has about 70,000 clones, 86% seen once. V usage is TRBV4-2 and J usage is TRBJ1-1; weak D call: TRBD1 (5 bases). The source was peripheral blood, collected before any cancer treatment. The receptor was isolated from a male donor aged 60 or over with stage III squamous cell lung carcinoma. The DNA for the CDR3 is TGTGCCAGCAGCGAGGGGACGCGGAACACTGAAGCTTTCTTT. Translated: CASSEGTRNTEAFF.